Described below is a single T cell receptor beta chain sequence and its context. Its cognate antigen is unknown. The entry originates in a study of OX40 agonist ivuxolimab in advanced cancers. Study in general: Among those enrolled, mean age was 60 years (range roughly 23 to 79) and approximately 83% were male.

Exclusion of a patient followed from autoimmune disease history or systemic immunosuppression. Data came from immunoSEQ multiplex PCR; TCRdb stores just in-frame clones and leaves some out. The sample carries some 40,000 clones, approximately 80% recorded once. This CDR3 comprises 12 residues. The V gene lost 3 bases and the J gene lost 0 bases, with 2 bases spanning the gap. Germline CDR1 LNHNV, CDR2 YYDKDF (reference sequence). The study, taken as a whole, reports: CD8+ T cells averaged more expanded clones than CD4+. The 0.1-3.0 mg/kg partial responders had among the lowest clonal expansion.

Sample: CD4+ or CD8+ T cells sorted from blood, taken in a trial of the OX40 agonist ivuxolimab. This receptor was identified in an adult with an advanced solid tumor such as melanoma, head and neck, liver or kidney cancer. The rearrangement joins TRBV15 to TRBJ2-5; unclear D gene. This CDR3 reads CATSRHQETQYF. The DNA of the CDR3 is TGTGCCACCAGCAGGCACCAAGAGACCCAGTACTTC. The whole variable domain, filled in from reference TRBV15 and TRBJ2-5, reads DAMVIQNPRYQVTQFGKPVTLSCSQTLNHNVMYWYQQKSSQAPKLLFHYYDKDFNNEADTPDNFQSRRPNTSFCFLDIRSPGLGDTAMYLCATSRHQETQYFGPGTRLLVL.